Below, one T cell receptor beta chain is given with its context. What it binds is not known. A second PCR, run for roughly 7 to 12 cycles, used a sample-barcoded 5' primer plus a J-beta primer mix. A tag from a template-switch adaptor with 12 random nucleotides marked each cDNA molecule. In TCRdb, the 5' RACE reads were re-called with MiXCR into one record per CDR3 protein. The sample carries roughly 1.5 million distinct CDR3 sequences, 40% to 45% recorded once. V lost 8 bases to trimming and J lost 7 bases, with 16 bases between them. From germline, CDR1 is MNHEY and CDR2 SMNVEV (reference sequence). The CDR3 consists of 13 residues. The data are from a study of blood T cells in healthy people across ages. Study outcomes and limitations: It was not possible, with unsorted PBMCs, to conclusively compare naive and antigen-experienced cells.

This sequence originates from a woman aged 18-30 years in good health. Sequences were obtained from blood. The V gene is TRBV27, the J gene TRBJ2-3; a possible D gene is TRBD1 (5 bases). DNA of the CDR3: TGTGCCAGCGGTTATGGTAGGGGTTATACGCAGTATTTT. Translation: CASGYGRGYTQYF.